The 13 T cell receptor beta chains listed next were all sequenced from one sample in a study of beta chain features in type 1 diabetes. Study findings and constraints: Among patients with Type 1 diabetes, TCRB CDR3s were moderately but significantly shorter in every one of the four CD4+ subsets.

The antigens of these receptors remain unknown. The entirety of the isolated RNA underwent reverse transcription, so expressed TCRB transcripts were sequenced. This table comes from immunoSEQ multiplex PCR, and its TCRdb copy is limited to in-frame clones, with some not included. Here the sample spans roughly 260,000 clones, around 21% being singletons. The sample comprised naive CD4+ T cells from blood. The origin of the receptors is a woman between 40 and 50 years old with type 1 diabetes.

The rearrangement links TRBV7-3 to TRBJ2-5; a possible D gene is TRBD1 (6 bases). The CDR3 totals 16 residues. The V gene lost 5 bases and the J gene lost 1 base, with 17 bases spanning the gap. Germline loops: CDR1 SGHTA, CDR2 FQGTGA. The CDR3, as DNA: TGTGCCAGCAGCCCCGGAACAGGGTCCATCCAAGAGACCCAGTACTTC. This gives the protein CASSPGTGSIQETQYF.

The V call is TRBV28, the J call TRBJ2-5; a weak D match, TRBD2 (6 bases). CDR1 is MDHEN, CDR2 SYDVKM, per germline. The CDR3 consists of 13 residues. The V end was cut by 6 bases, the J end by 4 bases, with 12 bases between. The CDR3 nucleotides read TGTGCCAGCAGGGGACTCAATCGAGAGACCCAGTACTTC. Translated: CASRGLNRETQYF.

This chain joins TRBV9 and TRBJ1-2; 9 bases map to TRBD1. Germline V gene sequence: CDR1 SGDLS, CDR2 YYNGEE. V was pared by 3 bases and J by 2 bases, with 5 bases of the junction left unmatched. The CDR3 loop spans 15 amino acids. CDR3 nucleotide sequence: TGTGCCAGCAGCGGGACAGGGGCCACAAACTATGGCTACACCTTC. Translated: CASSGTGATNYGYTF.

This chain uses TRBV4-2 with TRBJ2-1, with 7 bases fitting TRBD2. The CDR3 covers 14 residues. The V gene's germline CDR1 is LGHNA and CDR2 YNFKEQ. With V trimmed by 3 bases and J by 7 bases, 6 bases remained unmatched. This CDR3 reads CASSHAGVMNEQFF. Written as DNA, the CDR3 is TGTGCCAGCAGCCATGCGGGAGTGATGAATGAGCAGTTCTTC.

Only a few counts were recorded for this clone. The V gene is TRBV6-4, the J gene TRBJ2-5; weak D call: TRBD1 (6 bases). CDR1 is MRHNA and CDR2 is SNTAGT in the germline V gene. The CDR3 contains 15 residues. V lost 9 bases and J lost 2, with 19 bases in between. CDR3 protein: CASRMTYRVQETQYF. CDR3 in DNA: TGTGCCAGTCGGATGACGTACAGGGTACAAGAGACCCAGTACTTC.

CDR3 amino acids: CAISESLAQETQYF. CDR3 nucleotide sequence: TGTGCCATCAGTGAGTCGCTAGCCCAAGAGACCCAGTACTTC. This rearrangement joins TRBV10-3 to TRBJ2-5; D is perhaps TRBD2 (5 bases). V gave up 0 bases and J gave up 1 base, with 6 bases separating them. The CDR3 has 14 residues. Germline CDR1 ENHRY, CDR2 SYGVKD.

This clone was detected a few times. V and J are TRBV7-2 and TRBJ1-2; possibly TRBD1 for D (6 bases). The CDR3 runs 12 residues. Between the trimmed V and J ends, which lost 8 bases and 7 bases, there was a span of 14 bases. CDR1 and CDR2 from the germline V gene are SGHTA and FQGNSA. The CDR3 region is CASGGQTGGYTF. For the CDR3, the DNA is TGTGCCAGCGGAGGACAGACGGGTGGCTACACCTTC.

V and J are TRBV7-2 and TRBJ2-3; TRBD1 matches at 7 bases. The junction had 7 bases not matched to a gene; V was cut back by 0 bases and J by 4 bases. CDR1 is SGHTA and CDR2 is FQGNSA in the germline V gene. The CDR3 covers 16 residues. The CDR3 DNA reads TGTGCCAGCAGCTTAGCGCCACAGGGGTCGGCAGATACGCAGTATTTT. It yields the protein CASSLAPQGSADTQYF.

The chain carries TRBV7-3 and TRBJ2-5; the match to TRBD1 covers 9 bases. Germline V lookup: CDR1 SGHTA, CDR2 FQGTGA. The CDR3 extends over 14 amino acids. Unmatched junction bases numbered 2, after V lost 3 bases and J lost 3 bases. As DNA, the CDR3 is TGTGCCAGCAGCTTGTGGACAGGGGAAGAGACCCAGTACTTC. Residues: CASSLWTGEETQYF.

This clone showed up just a few times. This chain uses TRBV2 with TRBJ1-6; D remains ambiguous. The ends were cut back, 8 bases at V and 9 bases at J, with 8 bases in the middle. CDR3 length equals 11 residues. Germline CDR1 is SNHLY and CDR2 is FYNNEI. The CDR3 spells CASAGISPLHF. CDR3 nucleotides: TGTGCCAGCGCGGGGATTTCACCCCTCCACTTT.

This clone turned up a few times. The V gene is TRBV5-1, the J gene TRBJ2-7, with unresolved D. CDR3 size: 16 residues. CDR1 SGHRS and CDR2 YFSETQ come from the germline V gene. Trimming removed 4 bases from V and 0 bases from J, with 17 bases in between. CDR3: CASSPTVSQRSYEQYF. CDR3 nucleotides: TGCGCCAGCAGCCCCACGGTTAGTCAGCGCTCCTACGAGCAGTACTTC.

There are a few counts of this clone. The CDR3 region is CASSQTTGLDTQYF. Here the CDR3 DNA reads TGTGCCAGCAGCCAAACGACAGGGTTGGATACGCAGTATTTT. The V and J genes are TRBV14 and TRBJ2-3; 7 bases are shared with TRBD1. The CDR3 is 14 amino acids. The V gene's germline CDR1 is SGHDN and CDR2 FVKESK. After removal of 2 bases from V and 6 bases from J, the junction contained 5 bases not matched to a gene. The variable domain in full, completed from reference TRBV14 and TRBJ2-3, reads EAGVTQFPSHSVIEKGQTVTLRCDPISGHDNLYWYRRVMGKEIKFLLHFVKESKQDESGMPNNRFLAERTGGTYSTLKVQPAELEDSGVYFCASSQTTGLDTQYFGPGTRLTVL.

This chain uses TRBV28 with TRBJ1-2; D gene uncertain. With 6 bases removed from V and 8 bases from J, the gap between germline ends came to 13 bases. The CDR3 is 12 amino acids. CDR1 is MDHEN, CDR2 SYDVKM, per germline. CDR3 sequence reads: CASSSGNGGYTF. CDR3 coding DNA: TGTGCCAGCAGCTCCGGGAATGGGGGCTACACCTTC.